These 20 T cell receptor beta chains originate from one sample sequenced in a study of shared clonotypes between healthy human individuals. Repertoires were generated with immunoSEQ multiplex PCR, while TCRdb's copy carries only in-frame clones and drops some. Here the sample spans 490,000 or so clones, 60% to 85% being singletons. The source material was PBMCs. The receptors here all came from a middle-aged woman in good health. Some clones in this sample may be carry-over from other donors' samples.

CDR3 loop: CASSPDTGFYGYTF. The CDR3 DNA sequence: TGCGCCAGCAGCCCAGATACAGGATTCTATGGCTACACCTTC. The chain recombines TRBV4-1 with TRBJ1-2; D might be TRBD1 (5 bases). Germline-derived CDR1 and CDR2 are MGHRA and YSYEKL. The CDR3 contains 14 residues. With 4 bases removed from V and 4 bases from J, the gap between germline ends came to 13 bases.

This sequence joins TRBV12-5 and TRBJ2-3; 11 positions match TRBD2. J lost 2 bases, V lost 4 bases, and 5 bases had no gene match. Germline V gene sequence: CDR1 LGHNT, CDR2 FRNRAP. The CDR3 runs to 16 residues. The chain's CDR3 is CASGSGLAGYTDTQYF. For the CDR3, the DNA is TGTGCTAGTGGTTCTGGACTAGCGGGTTACACAGATACGCAGTATTTT.

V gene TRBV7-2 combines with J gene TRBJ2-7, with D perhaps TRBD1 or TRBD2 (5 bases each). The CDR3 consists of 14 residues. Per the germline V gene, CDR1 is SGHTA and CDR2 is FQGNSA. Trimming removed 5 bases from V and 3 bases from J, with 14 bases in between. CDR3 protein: CASSAGKRGYEQYF. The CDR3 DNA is TGTGCCAGCAGCGCCGGGAAGAGGGGCTACGAGCAGTACTTC.

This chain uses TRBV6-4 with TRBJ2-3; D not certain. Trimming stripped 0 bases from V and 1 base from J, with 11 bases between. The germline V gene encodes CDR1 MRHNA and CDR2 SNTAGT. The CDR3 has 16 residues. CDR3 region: CASSDSDGSGTDTQYF. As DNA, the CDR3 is TGTGCCAGCAGTGACTCGGACGGATCGGGCACAGATACGCAGTATTTT.

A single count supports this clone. Written as DNA, the CDR3 is TGTGCCAGCAGCTTGACTCCTTCCTACGAGCAGTACTTC. This translates into CASSLTPSYEQYF. This chain joins TRBV5-4 and TRBJ2-7; D uncertain. Germline V gives CDR1 SGHNT, CDR2 YYREEE (reference sequence). The CDR3 contains 13 residues. The germline V and J ends were trimmed by 1 base and 1 base, with 6 bases remaining between them.

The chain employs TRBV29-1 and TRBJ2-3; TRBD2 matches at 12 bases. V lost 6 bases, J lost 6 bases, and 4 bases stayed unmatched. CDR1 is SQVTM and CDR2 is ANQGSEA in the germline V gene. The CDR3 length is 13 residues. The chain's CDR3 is CSVTSGSWDTQYF. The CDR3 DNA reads TGCAGCGTGACTAGCGGGAGTTGGGATACGCAGTATTTT.

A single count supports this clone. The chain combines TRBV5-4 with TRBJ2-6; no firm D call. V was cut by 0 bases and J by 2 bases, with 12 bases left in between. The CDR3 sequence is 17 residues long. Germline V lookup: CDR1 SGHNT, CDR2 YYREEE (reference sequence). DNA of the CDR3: TGTGCCAGCAGCTTGGGTACAGCCTTGGCTGGGGCCAACGTCCTGACTTTC. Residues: CASSLGTALAGANVLTF.

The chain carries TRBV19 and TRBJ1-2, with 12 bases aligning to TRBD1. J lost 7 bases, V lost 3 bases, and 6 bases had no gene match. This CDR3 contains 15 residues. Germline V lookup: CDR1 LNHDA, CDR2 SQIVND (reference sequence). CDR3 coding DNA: TGTGCCAGTAGTATTCCGGGACAGGGGGCGACTGGCTACACCTTC. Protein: CASSIPGQGATGYTF.

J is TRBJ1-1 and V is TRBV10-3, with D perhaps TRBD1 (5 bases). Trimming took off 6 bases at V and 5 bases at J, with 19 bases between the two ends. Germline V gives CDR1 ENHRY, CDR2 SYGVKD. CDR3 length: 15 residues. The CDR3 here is CAIRDPGREFTEAFF. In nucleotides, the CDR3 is TGTGCCATCAGGGACCCGGGACGAGAATTTACTGAAGCTTTCTTT.

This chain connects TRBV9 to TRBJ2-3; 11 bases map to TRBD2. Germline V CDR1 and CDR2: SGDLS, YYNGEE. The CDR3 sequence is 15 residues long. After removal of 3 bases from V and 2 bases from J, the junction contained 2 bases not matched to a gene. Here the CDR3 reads CASSAGLADTDTQYF. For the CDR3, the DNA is TGTGCCAGCAGCGCGGGACTAGCGGACACAGATACGCAGTATTTT.

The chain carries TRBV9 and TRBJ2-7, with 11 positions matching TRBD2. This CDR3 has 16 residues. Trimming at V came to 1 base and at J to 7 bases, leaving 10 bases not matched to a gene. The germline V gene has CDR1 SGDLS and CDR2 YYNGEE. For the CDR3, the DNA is TGTGCCAGCAGCGTAACCGGGACTAGCGGCACAGGGGAGCAGTACTTC. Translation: CASSVTGTSGTGEQYF.

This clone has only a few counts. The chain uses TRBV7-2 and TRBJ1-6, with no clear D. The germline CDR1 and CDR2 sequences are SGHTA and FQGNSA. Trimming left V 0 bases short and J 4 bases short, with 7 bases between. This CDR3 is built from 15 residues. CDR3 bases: TGTGCCAGCAGCTTAGCAGGCGGGTATAATTCACCCCTCCACTTT. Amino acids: CASSLAGGYNSPLHF.

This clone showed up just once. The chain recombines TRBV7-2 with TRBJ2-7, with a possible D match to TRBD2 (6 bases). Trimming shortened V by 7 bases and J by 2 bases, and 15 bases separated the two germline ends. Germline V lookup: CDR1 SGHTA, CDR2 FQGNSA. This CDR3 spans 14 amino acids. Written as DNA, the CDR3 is TGTGCCAGCAACATTCCGGGACTCACCTACGAGCAGTACTTC. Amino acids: CASNIPGLTYEQYF.

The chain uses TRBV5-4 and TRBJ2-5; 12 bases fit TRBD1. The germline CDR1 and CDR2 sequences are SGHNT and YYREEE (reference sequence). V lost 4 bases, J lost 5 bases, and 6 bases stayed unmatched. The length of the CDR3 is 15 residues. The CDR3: CASSGWDRGHETQYF. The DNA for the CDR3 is TGTGCCAGCAGCGGATGGGACAGGGGGCACGAGACCCAGTACTTC.

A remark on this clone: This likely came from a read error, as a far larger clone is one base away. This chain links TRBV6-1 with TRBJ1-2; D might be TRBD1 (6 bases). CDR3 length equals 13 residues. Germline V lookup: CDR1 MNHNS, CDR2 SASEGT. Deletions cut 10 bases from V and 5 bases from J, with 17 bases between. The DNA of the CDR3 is TGTGCCATCGAGGGAGGGGGGAGTTATGGCTACACCTTC. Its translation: CAIEGGGSYGYTF.

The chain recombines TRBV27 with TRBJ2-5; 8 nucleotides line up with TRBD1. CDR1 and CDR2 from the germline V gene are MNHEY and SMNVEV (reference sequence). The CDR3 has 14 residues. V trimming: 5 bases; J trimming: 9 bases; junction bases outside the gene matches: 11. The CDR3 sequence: CASSKDREGRAQYF. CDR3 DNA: TGTGCCAGCAGTAAGGACAGGGAAGGAAGGGCCCAGTACTTC.

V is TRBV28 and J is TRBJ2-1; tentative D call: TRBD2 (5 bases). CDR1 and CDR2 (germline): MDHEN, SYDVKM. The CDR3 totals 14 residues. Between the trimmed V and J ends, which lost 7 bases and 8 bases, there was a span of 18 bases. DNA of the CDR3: TGTGCCAGCACCTCCCGGGAACGTCCGGATGAGCAGTTCTTC. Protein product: CASTSRERPDEQFF.

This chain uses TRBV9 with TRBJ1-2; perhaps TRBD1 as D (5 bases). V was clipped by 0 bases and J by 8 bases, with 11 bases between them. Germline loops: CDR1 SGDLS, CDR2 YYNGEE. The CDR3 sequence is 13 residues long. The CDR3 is CASSVGDRTGYTF. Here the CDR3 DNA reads TGTGCCAGCAGCGTAGGGGACCGAACAGGCTACACCTTC.

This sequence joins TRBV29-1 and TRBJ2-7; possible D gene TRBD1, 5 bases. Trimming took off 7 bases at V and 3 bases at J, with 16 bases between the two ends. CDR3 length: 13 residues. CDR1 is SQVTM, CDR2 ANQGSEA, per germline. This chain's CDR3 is CSAGGQGNYEQYF. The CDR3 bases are TGCAGCGCCGGCGGCCAGGGCAACTACGAGCAGTACTTC.

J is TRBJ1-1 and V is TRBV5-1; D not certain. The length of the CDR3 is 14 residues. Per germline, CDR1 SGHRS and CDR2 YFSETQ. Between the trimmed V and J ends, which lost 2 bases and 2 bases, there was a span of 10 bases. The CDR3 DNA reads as TGCGCCAGCAGCTTAGATGCATTTAACACTGAAGCTTTCTTT. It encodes CASSLDAFNTEAFF.